The TCR beta chain under discussion was sequenced for a study of blood T cell repertoires in COVID-19. This clone was picked up a small number of times. The table came from immunoSEQ multiplex PCR; TCRdb's copy has only in-frame clones and leaves some out. The data show around 300,000 clones, roughly 88% seen once. This receptor was identified in a woman between 50 and 59 years old with active or convalescent COVID-19. Material: peripheral blood.

The CDR3 here is CASSSDPARETEAFF. The CDR3 nucleotides read TGCGCCAGCAGCTCGGACCCGGCGAGGGAGACTGAAGCTTTCTTT. This chain links TRBV5-1 with TRBJ1-1; D gene unclear. Germline CDR1 is SGHRS and CDR2 is YFSETQ. The CDR3 consists of 15 residues. V was shortened by 3 bases and J by 5 bases, with 17 bases between the two germline ends.